Listed below are T cell receptor beta chains from one sample, sequenced in a study of radiation and T cells in renal cell carcinoma. The protocol was immunoSEQ multiplex PCR, while the TCRdb copy is restricted to in-frame clones and leaves out a portion. The table has 40,000 to 60,000 clones, 80% seen once. Sequenced material: blood, taken from a patient whose treatment included radiotherapy and nephrectomy. The receptor source for this set is a woman in her 70s with renal cell carcinoma. The CDR3 runs from the conserved cysteine through the conserved F or W. Each record gives: J gene, D gene, clone size, V gene, CDR3 protein, CDR3 DNA. D genes are given only for firm matches. Some rows have no size entry. The others give once, few or many, or a class for an expanded clone.

j_call: TRBJ1-4
d_call: TRBD1
clone_size: few
v_call: TRBV9
cdr3_aa: CASSPRQGDGKLFF
cdr3_nt: TGTGCCAGCAGCCCTCGACAGGGCGACGGAAAACTGTTTTTT

j_call: TRBJ2-3
d_call: TRBD2
clone_size: -
v_call: TRBV7-9
cdr3_aa: CASSYPAGAGTDTQYF
cdr3_nt: TGTGCCAGCAGCTATCCAGCGGGAGCGGGAACAGATACGCAGTATTTT

j_call: TRBJ2-7
d_call: -
clone_size: -
v_call: TRBV7-9
cdr3_aa: CASSLVSYEQYF
cdr3_nt: TGTGCCAGCAGCTTAGTGAGCTACGAGCAGTACTTC

j_call: TRBJ2-2
d_call: -
clone_size: -
v_call: TRBV6-1
cdr3_aa: CASSEAPGAGELFF
cdr3_nt: TGTGCCAGCAGTGAAGCGCCGGGGGCCGGGGAGCTGTTTTTT

j_call: TRBJ1-3
d_call: -
clone_size: -
v_call: TRBV25-1
cdr3_aa: CASSDESSGNTIYF
cdr3_nt: TGTGCCAGCAGTGATGAGAGCTCTGGAAACACCATATATTTT

j_call: TRBJ1-6
d_call: -
clone_size: -
v_call: TRBV2
cdr3_aa: CASTVVGDNSPLHF
cdr3_nt: TGTGCCAGCACTGTGGTAGGGGATAATTCACCCCTCCACTTT

j_call: TRBJ2-6
d_call: -
clone_size: -
v_call: TRBV30
cdr3_aa: CAWSSRVGANVLTF
cdr3_nt: TGTGCCTGGAGTTCTCGGGTTGGGGCCAACGTCCTGACTTTC

j_call: TRBJ2-1
d_call: TRBD2
clone_size: -
v_call: TRBV29-1
cdr3_aa: CSVDGGGAYNEQFF
cdr3_nt: TGCAGCGTTGACGGCGGGGGGGCGTACAATGAGCAGTTCTTC

j_call: TRBJ2-2
d_call: -
clone_size: -
v_call: TRBV2
cdr3_aa: CASRRTTGWVAGELFF
cdr3_nt: TGTGCCAGCAGAAGGACGACAGGTTGGGTTGCCGGGGAGCTGTTTTTT

j_call: TRBJ1-1
d_call: -
clone_size: -
v_call: TRBV7-3
cdr3_aa: CASSLIASTEAFF
cdr3_nt: TGTGCCAGCAGCTTAATAGCTTCGACTGAAGCTTTCTTT

j_call: TRBJ1-2
d_call: -
clone_size: -
v_call: TRBV4-2
cdr3_aa: CASSPEAASDSYGYTF
cdr3_nt: TGTGCCAGCAGCCCCGAGGCGGCTTCGGATAGCTATGGCTACACCTTC

j_call: TRBJ2-7
d_call: -
clone_size: once
v_call: TRBV7-7
cdr3_aa: CASSLNEEDEQYF
cdr3_nt: TGTGCCAGCAGCTTAAACGAGGAGGACGAGCAGTACTTC

j_call: TRBJ2-5
d_call: -
clone_size: -
v_call: TRBV5-6
cdr3_aa: CASSFEFDREGETQYF
cdr3_nt: TGTGCCAGCAGCTTCGAGTTCGACAGGGAGGGAGAGACCCAGTACTTC

j_call: TRBJ2-3
d_call: -
clone_size: -
v_call: TRBV6-1
cdr3_aa: CASSELGGTGDTQYF
cdr3_nt: TGTGCCAGCAGTGAACTCGGCGGGACTGGAGATACGCAGTATTTT

j_call: TRBJ2-3
d_call: TRBD2
clone_size: -
v_call: TRBV9
cdr3_aa: CASSVVGGEGTDTQYF
cdr3_nt: TGTGCCAGCAGCGTAGTTGGGGGGGAAGGCACAGATACGCAGTATTTT

j_call: TRBJ2-7
d_call: -
clone_size: -
v_call: TRBV7-2
cdr3_aa: CASSGRNSYEQYF
cdr3_nt: TGTGCCAGCAGCGGGCGGAACTCCTACGAGCAGTACTTC

j_call: TRBJ2-5
d_call: TRBD1
clone_size: -
v_call: TRBV5-1
cdr3_aa: CASSLSQGDQETQYF
cdr3_nt: TGCGCCAGCAGCTTGTCCCAGGGGGACCAAGAGACCCAGTACTTC

j_call: TRBJ2-1
d_call: -
clone_size: -
v_call: TRBV5-4
cdr3_aa: CASSPRVPGRVNNEQFF
cdr3_nt: TGTGCCAGCAGCCCGCGGGTCCCAGGGAGAGTGAACAATGAGCAGTTCTTC

j_call: TRBJ2-7
d_call: -
clone_size: -
v_call: TRBV7-3
cdr3_aa: CASSLGRNGYEQYF
cdr3_nt: TGTGCCAGCAGTCTGGGGAGGAATGGGTACGAGCAGTACTTC

j_call: TRBJ1-1
d_call: TRBD1
clone_size: -
v_call: TRBV4-3
cdr3_aa: CASSQGTGAGTEAFF
cdr3_nt: TGCGCCAGCAGCCAAGGGACAGGGGCTGGTACTGAAGCTTTCTTT

j_call: TRBJ2-1
d_call: TRBD2
clone_size: -
v_call: TRBV12-5
cdr3_aa: CASGFVAGVSHNEQFF
cdr3_nt: TGTGCTAGTGGTTTCGTAGCGGGAGTCAGCCACAATGAGCAGTTCTTC

j_call: TRBJ2-3
d_call: TRBD2
clone_size: -
v_call: TRBV6-5
cdr3_aa: CASSYLAGGRDTQYF
cdr3_nt: TGTGCCAGCAGTTACCTAGCGGGGGGGAGGGATACGCAGTATTTT

j_call: TRBJ2-3
d_call: TRBD2
clone_size: -
v_call: TRBV19
cdr3_aa: CASSLAGGTDTQYF
cdr3_nt: TGTGCCAGTTCTCTCGCGGGAGGTACAGATACGCAGTATTTT

j_call: TRBJ1-1
d_call: -
clone_size: few
v_call: TRBV5-4
cdr3_aa: CASSLKSLNTEAFF
cdr3_nt: TGTGCCAGCAGCTTGAAATCGCTGAACACTGAAGCTTTCTTT

j_call: TRBJ1-6
d_call: -
clone_size: -
v_call: TRBV6-5
cdr3_aa: CASGVNRANSPLHF
cdr3_nt: TGTGCCAGCGGGGTAAACAGGGCCAATTCACCCCTCCACTTT

j_call: TRBJ2-4
d_call: -
clone_size: -
v_call: TRBV18
cdr3_aa: CASSPPGPNIQYF
cdr3_nt: TGTGCCAGCTCACCTCCGGGACCCAACATTCAGTACTTC

j_call: TRBJ1-1
d_call: -
clone_size: few
v_call: TRBV6-1
cdr3_aa: CASIFNTEAFF
cdr3_nt: TGTGCCAGCATTTTCAACACTGAAGCTTTCTTT

j_call: TRBJ2-7
d_call: TRBD1
clone_size: -
v_call: TRBV9
cdr3_aa: CASSVVGQGDEQYF
cdr3_nt: TGTGCCAGCAGCGTAGTGGGACAGGGGGACGAGCAGTACTTC

j_call: TRBJ2-7
d_call: TRBD2
clone_size: -
v_call: TRBV4-1
cdr3_aa: CASSQGISGIYEQYF
cdr3_nt: TGCGCCAGCAGCCAAGGGATTAGCGGGATCTACGAGCAGTACTTC

j_call: TRBJ2-7
d_call: -
clone_size: -
v_call: TRBV4-1
cdr3_aa: CASSPPAAGQPNYEQYF
cdr3_nt: TGCGCCAGCAGCCCACCCGCAGCAGGACAGCCCAACTACGAGCAGTACTTC

j_call: TRBJ2-3
d_call: -
clone_size: -
v_call: TRBV4-3
cdr3_aa: CASSQDPVGDTQYF
cdr3_nt: TGCGCCAGCAGCCAGGACCCGGTCGGGGATACGCAGTATTTT

j_call: TRBJ1-1
d_call: TRBD1
clone_size: -
v_call: TRBV5-1
cdr3_aa: CASSSQGMAAEAFF
cdr3_nt: TGCGCCAGCAGCTCACAGGGGATGGCGGCTGAAGCTTTCTTT

j_call: TRBJ2-7
d_call: TRBD1
clone_size: once
v_call: TRBV6-5
cdr3_aa: CASSYGGQGYEQYF
cdr3_nt: TGTGCCAGCAGTTACGGAGGACAGGGGTACGAGCAGTACTTC

j_call: TRBJ2-5
d_call: -
clone_size: once
v_call: TRBV5-5
cdr3_aa: CASSSQGPQETQYF
cdr3_nt: TGTGCCAGCAGCTCTCAGGGACCGCAAGAGACCCAGTACTTC

j_call: TRBJ2-3
d_call: -
clone_size: once
v_call: TRBV10-3
cdr3_aa: CAITKDPQGEDTQYF
cdr3_nt: TGTGCCATCACCAAGGACCCGCAAGGTGAAGATACGCAGTATTTT

j_call: TRBJ1-2
d_call: -
clone_size: -
v_call: TRBV19
cdr3_aa: CASSALNYGYTF
cdr3_nt: TGTGCCTCCTCGGCGCTTAACTATGGCTACACCTTC

j_call: TRBJ2-7
d_call: -
clone_size: many
v_call: TRBV29-1
cdr3_aa: CSVEGRQGADYEQYF
cdr3_nt: TGCAGCGTTGAAGGTCGGCAGGGAGCGGACTACGAGCAGTACTTC

j_call: TRBJ1-2
d_call: -
clone_size: -
v_call: TRBV21-1
cdr3_aa: CASSTTDRGNYGYTF
cdr3_nt: TGTGCCAGCAGTACTACTGACAGGGGTAACTATGGCTACACCTTC

j_call: TRBJ2-7
d_call: TRBD2
clone_size: -
v_call: TRBV5-1
cdr3_aa: CASSLVSEREGGYEQYF
cdr3_nt: TGCGCCAGCAGCTTGGTTTCGGAGCGGGAGGGAGGGTACGAGCAGTACTTC

j_call: TRBJ2-5
d_call: -
clone_size: once
v_call: TRBV10-3
cdr3_aa: CAISGGDQVAQYF
cdr3_nt: TGTGCCATCAGTGGAGGCGACCAAGTAGCCCAGTACTTC

j_call: TRBJ1-4
d_call: TRBD1
clone_size: -
v_call: TRBV19
cdr3_aa: CASSGGTGFEKLFF
cdr3_nt: TGTGCCAGTAGCGGCGGGACAGGATTTGAAAAACTGTTTTTT

j_call: TRBJ2-7
d_call: -
clone_size: -
v_call: TRBV18
cdr3_aa: CASSPPSGTGEQYF
cdr3_nt: TGTGCCAGCTCACCACCATCAGGAACCGGCGAGCAGTACTTC

j_call: TRBJ2-2
d_call: TRBD1
clone_size: -
v_call: TRBV6-5
cdr3_aa: CASSETGGERELFF
cdr3_nt: TGTGCCAGCAGTGAGACAGGGGGCGAGAGGGAGCTGTTTTTT

j_call: TRBJ2-1
d_call: -
clone_size: -
v_call: TRBV20-1
cdr3_aa: CSAATTRQFF
cdr3_nt: TGCAGTGCTGCTACAACTAGGCAGTTCTTC

j_call: TRBJ2-7
d_call: TRBD1
clone_size: -
v_call: TRBV6-1
cdr3_aa: CASRSGQGVYEQYF
cdr3_nt: TGTGCCAGCAGATCGGGACAGGGTGTCTACGAGCAGTACTTC

j_call: TRBJ2-1
d_call: TRBD2
clone_size: -
v_call: TRBV11-2
cdr3_aa: CASSLRESSYNEQFF
cdr3_nt: TGTGCCAGCAGCTTGCGGGAGAGCTCCTACAATGAGCAGTTCTTC

j_call: TRBJ1-1
d_call: -
clone_size: once
v_call: TRBV21-1
cdr3_aa: CARGAMNTEAFF
cdr3_nt: TGTGCCAGAGGAGCGATGAACACTGAAGCTTTCTTT

j_call: TRBJ2-1
d_call: -
clone_size: -
v_call: TRBV2
cdr3_aa: CASSEVVQAPYNEQFF
cdr3_nt: TGTGCCAGCAGTGAAGTGGTACAGGCCCCTTACAATGAGCAGTTCTTC

j_call: TRBJ2-2
d_call: -
clone_size: -
v_call: TRBV13
cdr3_aa: CASSPQTHAGELFF
cdr3_nt: TGTGCCAGCAGTCCGCAGACCCACGCCGGGGAGCTGTTTTTT

j_call: TRBJ1-2
d_call: -
clone_size: -
v_call: TRBV4-3
cdr3_aa: CASSQGRDNYGYTF
cdr3_nt: TGCGCCAGCAGCCAAGGTCGGGATAACTATGGCTACACCTTC

j_call: TRBJ2-2
d_call: -
clone_size: -
v_call: TRBV2
cdr3_aa: CASSAQGRDTGELFF
cdr3_nt: TGTGCCAGCAGCGCCCAGGGGAGGGACACCGGGGAGCTGTTTTTT